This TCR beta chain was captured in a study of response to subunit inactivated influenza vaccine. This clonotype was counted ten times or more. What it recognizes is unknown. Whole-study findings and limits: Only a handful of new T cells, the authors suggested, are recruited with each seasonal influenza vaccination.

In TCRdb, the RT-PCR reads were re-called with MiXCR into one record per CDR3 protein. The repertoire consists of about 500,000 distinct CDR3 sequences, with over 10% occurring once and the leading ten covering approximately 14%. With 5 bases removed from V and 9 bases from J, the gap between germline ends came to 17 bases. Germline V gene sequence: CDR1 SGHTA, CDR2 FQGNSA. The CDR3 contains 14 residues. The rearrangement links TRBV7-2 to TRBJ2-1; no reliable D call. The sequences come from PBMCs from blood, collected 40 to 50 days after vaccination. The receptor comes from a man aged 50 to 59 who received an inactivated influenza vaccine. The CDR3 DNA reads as TGTGCCAGCAGCAGACCTGGGTGGCGAATTGAGCAGTTCTTC. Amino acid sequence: CASSRPGWRIEQFF.